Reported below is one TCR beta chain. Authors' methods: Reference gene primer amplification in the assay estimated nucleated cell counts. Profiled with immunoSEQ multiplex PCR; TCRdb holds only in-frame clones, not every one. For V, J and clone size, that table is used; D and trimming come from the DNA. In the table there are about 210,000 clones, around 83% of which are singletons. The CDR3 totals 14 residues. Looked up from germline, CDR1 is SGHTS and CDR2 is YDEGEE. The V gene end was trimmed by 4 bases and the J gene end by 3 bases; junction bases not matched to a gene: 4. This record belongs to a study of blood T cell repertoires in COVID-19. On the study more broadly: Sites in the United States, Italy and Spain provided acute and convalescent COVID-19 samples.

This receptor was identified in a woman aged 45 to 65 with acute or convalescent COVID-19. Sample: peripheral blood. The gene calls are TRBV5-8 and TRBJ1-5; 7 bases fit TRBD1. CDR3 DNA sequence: TGTGCCAGCAGCCTGACAGGGTACAATCAGCCCCAGCATTTT. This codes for CASSLTGYNQPQHF.